Each of the 29 T cell receptor beta chains below was sequenced from the same sample in a study of neoadjuvant anti-PD-1 for oral cavity cancer. Sequencing was performed with immunoSEQ multiplex PCR; in TCRdb, only in-frame clones are kept and a portion is missing. This table has some 70,000 clones, about 88% appearing once. Time point given: after neoadjuvant nivolumab, at surgical resection. The specimen comprised PBMCs, sampled after nivolumab (anti-PD-1) treatment. Receptor source: a person between 35 and 79 years old with oral cavity squamous cell carcinoma.

The chain has TRBV19 and TRBJ1-1; D is ambiguous. The V end lost 7 bases, the J end lost 6 bases, and 12 bases lay between the germline ends. The CDR3 has 12 residues. Per the germline V gene, CDR1 is LNHDA and CDR2 is SQIVND (reference sequence). The CDR3 coding sequence is TGTGCCAGTACCGCCCGACCCGCTGAAGCTTTCTTT. This translates into CASTARPAEAFF.

This chain links TRBV11-3 with TRBJ2-7; 8 bases agree with TRBD2. This CDR3 comprises 15 residues. The J segment lost 2 bases and the V segment lost 1 base, leaving 4 bases of the junction unmatched. Germline CDR1 reads SGHNT; CDR2 reads YENEEA. CDR3 loop: CASSLAPGRAYEQYF. The CDR3 nucleotides are TGTGCCAGCAGCTTAGCCCCCGGGAGGGCCTACGAGCAGTACTTC.

This chain uses TRBV6-5 with TRBJ2-3; possibly TRBD2 for D (5 bases). The V gene lost 4 bases and the J gene lost 2 bases, with 13 bases spanning the gap. This CDR3 spans 15 amino acids. Germline V gene sequence: CDR1 MNHEY, CDR2 SVGAGI. The CDR3 sequence is CASSSLASHTDTQYF. The DNA for the CDR3 is TGTGCCAGCAGTTCCCTAGCTTCCCACACAGATACGCAGTATTTT.

This chain joins TRBV18 and TRBJ2-1, with 10 bases matching TRBD2. The V and J ends lost 4 bases and 4 bases, in that order; junction bases with no gene match: 4. CDR3 length: 15 residues. Per the germline V gene, CDR1 is KGHSH and CDR2 is LQKENI. The CDR3 is CASSRTSGNYNEQFF. CDR3 nucleotide sequence: TGTGCCAGCTCACGGACTAGCGGAAATTACAATGAGCAGTTCTTC.

This chain links TRBV28 with TRBJ2-7; TRBD1 might be the D (7 bases). The V gene lost 2 bases and the J gene lost 2 bases, with 10 bases spanning the gap. Looked up from germline, CDR1 is MDHEN and CDR2 is SYDVKM. CDR3 size: 14 residues. The CDR3 protein is CASSLGGGAYEQYF. DNA for the CDR3: TGTGCCAGCAGTTTAGGAGGGGGCGCCTACGAGCAGTACTTC. Supplemented by reference TRBV28 and TRBJ2-7, the full variable domain reads DVKVTQSSRYLVKRTGEKVFLECVQDMDHENMFWYRQDPGLGLRLIYFSYDVKMKEKGDIPEGYSVSREKKERFSLILESASTNQTSMYLCASSLGGGAYEQYFGPGTRLTVT.

The chain combines TRBV7-9 with TRBJ2-2; 8 nucleotides match TRBD2. The V gene's germline CDR1 is SEHNR and CDR2 FQNEAQ (reference sequence). J was trimmed by 6 bases and V by 5 bases; bases with no gene match: 5. The CDR3 consists of 14 residues. The CDR3 DNA follows: TGTGCCAGCAGCACCGGGACTAGAGCCGGGGAGCTGTTTTTT. Its translation is CASSTGTRAGELFF.

The genes are TRBV6-5 and TRBJ2-7; TRBD2 matches at 9 bases. Germline values: CDR1 MNHEY, CDR2 SVGAGI. The trim removed 6 bases at V and 3 bases at J, leaving 3 bases unmatched. The CDR3 has 13 amino acids. In DNA, the CDR3 is TGTGCCAGCAGGCTTAGCGGGAGCTACGAGCAGTACTTC. It yields the protein CASRLSGSYEQYF.

This rearrangement joins TRBV11-2 to TRBJ2-2, with TRBD1 matching over 9 bases. V was clipped by 3 bases and J by 5 bases; unmatched bases: 7. This CDR3 is 16 amino acids long. The germline V gene has CDR1 SGHAT and CDR2 FQNNGV. The CDR3 loop is CASSFPTGGATGELFF. As DNA, the CDR3 is TGTGCCAGCAGCTTCCCGACAGGGGGGGCGACCGGGGAGCTGTTTTTT.

The CDR3 DNA reads as TGTGCCAGCCTGGGGGTCACAAAGGTGATAGGCAATCAGCCCCAGCATTTT. Its translation is CASLGVTKVIGNQPQHF. The V and J genes are TRBV2 and TRBJ1-5; the D gene is possibly TRBD1 (5 bases). This CDR3 has 17 amino acids. The V gene lost 8 bases and the J gene lost 2 bases, with 22 bases spanning the gap. From germline, CDR1 is SNHLY and CDR2 FYNNEI.

CDR3 bases: TGTGCCTGGGCCTCAGGCCCCGCCGGAGATACGCAGTATTTT. Translating it yields CAWASGPAGDTQYF. This chain links TRBV30 with TRBJ2-3; D is ambiguous. This CDR3 has 14 residues. V was pared by 5 bases and J by 5 bases, with 17 bases between. Looked up from germline, CDR1 is GTSNPN and CDR2 is SVGIG (reference sequence). The full variable domain, with the rest looked up from reference TRBV30 and TRBJ2-3, is SQTIHQWPATLVQPVGSPLSLECTVEGTSNPNLYWYRQAAGRGLQLLFYSVGIGQISSEVPQNLSASRPQDRQFILSSKKLLLSDSGFYLCAWASGPAGDTQYFGPGTRLTVL.

The chain couples TRBV4-2 to TRBJ2-1; D is perhaps TRBD1 (5 bases). From germline, CDR1 is LGHNA and CDR2 YNFKEQ. Trimming stripped 0 bases from V and 8 bases from J, with 11 bases between. The CDR3 has 14 residues. The CDR3 DNA sequence: TGTGCCAGCAGCCAAGATAGGGGCAGGGATGAGCAGTTCTTC. This sequence encodes CASSQDRGRDEQFF.

This sequence joins TRBV15 and TRBJ2-3; the D is unclear. V was trimmed by 8 bases and J by 4 bases, leaving 4 bases between them. Germline values: CDR1 LNHNV, CDR2 YYDKDF (reference sequence). This CDR3 region has 10 residues. CDR3 residues: CATGADTQYF. CDR3 bases: TGTGCCACCGGGGCAGATACGCAGTATTTT.

CDR3: CSHAQATDTQYF. The CDR3, as DNA: TGCAGCCACGCCCAGGCCACAGATACGCAGTATTTT. The rearrangement joins TRBV29-1 to TRBJ2-3; D is uncertain. Trimming took off 8 bases at V and 2 bases at J, with 11 bases between the two ends. The germline gives CDR1 SQVTM, CDR2 ANQGSEA. The CDR3 contains 12 residues.

CDR3 bases: TGTGCCAGCAGGTCGCCATTAATACACGAGCAGTACTTC. Protein sequence: CASRSPLIHEQYF. The chain joins TRBV28 to TRBJ2-7; D unresolved. Trimming left V 6 bases short and J 5 bases short, with 14 bases between. From germline, CDR1 is MDHEN and CDR2 SYDVKM. The CDR3 length is 13 residues. Variable domain in full (rest from reference TRBV28 and TRBJ2-7): DVKVTQSSRYLVKRTGEKVFLECVQDMDHENMFWYRQDPGLGLRLIYFSYDVKMKEKGDIPEGYSVSREKKERFSLILESASTNQTSMYLCASRSPLIHEQYFGPGTRLTVT.

The V and J genes are TRBV7-8 and TRBJ2-1, with 9 bases lining up with TRBD2. Germline CDR1 and CDR2: SGHVS and FQNEAQ. J lost 8 bases, V lost 4 bases, and 12 bases had no gene match. This CDR3 contains 16 residues. In nucleotides, the CDR3 is TGTGCCAGCAGCTCGGCGGGGGGGGGAATTGAGGATGAGCAGTTCTTC. It is translated as CASSSAGGGIEDEQFF.

The chain has TRBV19 and TRBJ2-2; TRBD1 aligns across 9 bases. V shed 7 bases and J 7 bases; nucleotides not matched to a gene: 7. The CDR3 contains 14 residues. Germline V gene lookup returns CDR1 LNHDA and CDR2 SQIVND (reference sequence). CDR3 amino acids: CASIDRGDGGELFF. Written as DNA, the CDR3 is TGTGCCAGTATAGACAGGGGGGACGGCGGGGAGCTGTTTTTT.

This clone was seen a few times. The chain employs TRBV19 and TRBJ1-1; tentatively, D is TRBD1 (6 bases). With 9 bases removed from V and 2 bases from J, the gap between germline ends came to 16 bases. The germline V gene encodes CDR1 LNHDA and CDR2 SQIVND (reference sequence). The CDR3 length is 14 residues. The DNA for the CDR3 is TGTGCCAGCGCTCAGGGGAGACGTAACACTGAAGCTTTCTTT. It is translated as CASAQGRRNTEAFF.

This clone was detected only once. The CDR3 DNA reads TGTGCCAGCAGCGGCAGGGGCGGCAACGAGCAGTACTTC. Translating it yields CASSGRGGNEQYF. This rearrangement joins TRBV7-2 to TRBJ2-7; perhaps TRBD1 as D (6 bases). CDR1 is SGHTA and CDR2 is FQGNSA in the germline V gene. V gave up 5 bases and J gave up 5 bases, with 13 bases separating them. The CDR3 consists of 13 residues. The entire variable domain, with the rest obtained from reference TRBV7-2 and TRBJ2-7, is as follows: GAGVSQSPSNKVTEKGKDVELRCDPISGHTALYWYRQSLGQGLEFLIYFQGNSAPDKSGLPSDRFSAERTGGSVSTLTIQRTQQEDSAVYLCASSGRGGNEQYFGPGTRLTVT.

This rearrangement joins TRBV29-1 to TRBJ2-5, with 9 bases matching TRBD1. This CDR3 is built from 14 residues. V gave up 4 bases and J gave up 4 bases; unmatched junction bases: 7. Germline V gives CDR1 SQVTM, CDR2 ANQGSEA. As DNA, the CDR3 is TGCAGCGTTGGAGGGGGGACAGGGACAGAGACCCAGTACTTC. It yields the protein CSVGGGTGTETQYF.

The rearrangement joins TRBV7-9 to TRBJ2-3, with 8 bases fitting TRBD2. V gave up 5 bases and J gave up 1 base; unmatched junction bases: 5. The CDR3 is 15 residues long. Looked up from germline, CDR1 is SEHNR and CDR2 is FQNEAQ (reference sequence). Here the CDR3 DNA reads TGTGCCAGCAGCCCTCGAGCGGGGGGCACAGATACGCAGTATTTT. The encoded protein is CASSPRAGGTDTQYF.

The chain is built from TRBV5-6 and TRBJ1-4; D uncertain. CDR3 length: 15 residues. Germline loops: CDR1 SGHDT, CDR2 YYEEEE. The germline V and J ends were trimmed by 3 bases and 7 bases, with 16 bases remaining between them. The CDR3 DNA is TGTGCCAGCAGCTACCGGGTCCCGACCGGTGAAAAACTGTTTTTT. As protein: CASSYRVPTGEKLFF.

This clone came up a few times. V and J are TRBV5-1 and TRBJ1-3, with D possibly matching TRBD1 (6 bases). Trimming removed 4 bases from V and 4 bases from J, with 9 bases in between. The CDR3 length is 13 residues. Germline loops: CDR1 SGHRS, CDR2 YFSETQ. The CDR3 loop reads CASSRDTGNTIYF. The CDR3 coding sequence is TGCGCCAGCAGCCGGGACACAGGAAACACCATATATTTT.

The gene calls are TRBV7-2 and TRBJ1-1; 8 bases align to TRBD1. The germline V gene has CDR1 SGHTA and CDR2 FQGNSA. The CDR3 length is 14 residues. After removal of 4 bases from V and 7 bases from J, the junction contained 8 bases not matched to a gene. CDR3 sequence (DNA): TGTGCCAGCAGCTCTCTGACAGGGGAGTTTGAAGCTTTCTTT. It encodes CASSSLTGEFEAFF.

This chain joins TRBV9 and TRBJ2-7, with a weak D call TRBD2 (6 bases). Germline lookup yields CDR1 SGDLS and CDR2 YYNGEE. The germline V and J ends were trimmed by 0 bases and 6 bases, with 13 bases remaining between them. The CDR3 is made up of 14 amino acids. The CDR3 DNA reads as TGTGCCAGCAGCGTAGGTGGAACTAGCCCCGAGCAGTACTTC. Encoded protein: CASSVGGTSPEQYF.

The DNA of the CDR3 is TGTGCCAGCAGCGGGACTAGCGGGATAGGGTATCTCGGCGGTGAGCAGTTCTTC. Its protein product is CASSGTSGIGYLGGEQFF. V and J are TRBV5-8 and TRBJ2-1, with 13 bases identical to TRBD2. V dropped 4 bases and J dropped 9; count of bases not matched to a gene: 16. Germline V lookup: CDR1 SGHTS, CDR2 YDEGEE. The CDR3 sequence is 18 residues long.

The chain is built from TRBV27 and TRBJ2-7, with 15 bases matching TRBD2. The J segment lost 7 bases and the V segment lost 8 bases, leaving 6 bases of the junction unmatched. The CDR3 is 14 residues long. Germline CDR1 is MNHEY and CDR2 is SMNVEV (reference sequence). This chain's CDR3 is CASGGTSGRWEQYF. The CDR3 bases are TGTGCCAGCGGGGGGACTAGCGGGAGGTGGGAGCAGTACTTC.

This clone turned up a few times. V gene TRBV11-2 combines with J gene TRBJ1-2; D gene unclear. The CDR3 contains 12 residues. Trimming took off 6 bases at V and 2 bases at J, with 7 bases between the two ends. The V gene's germline CDR1 is SGHAT and CDR2 FQNNGV. Here the CDR3 DNA reads TGTGCCAGCAGGGCAGGCAACTATGGCTACACCTTC. As protein: CASRAGNYGYTF.

The J gene is TRBJ2-2, the V gene TRBV7-3, with D perhaps matching TRBD2 (5 bases). Trimming left V 3 bases short and J 1 base short, with 6 bases between. In germline, CDR1 is SGHTA, CDR2 FQGTGA. The CDR3 covers 14 residues. The CDR3 DNA is TGTGCCAGCAGCTTCGGACTGAACACCGGGGAGCTGTTTTTT. Its translation: CASSFGLNTGELFF.

This clone occurred once. V usage is TRBV9 and J usage is TRBJ2-2; no reliable D call. V gave up 4 bases and J gave up 5 bases, with 6 bases separating them. There are 12 residues in the CDR3. The germline V gene encodes CDR1 SGDLS and CDR2 YYNGEE. CDR3 nucleotide sequence: TGTGCCAGCAGCCCTAGGACCGGGGAGCTGTTTTTT. Its translation is CASSPRTGELFF. Complete variable domain (other parts from reference TRBV9 and TRBJ2-2): DSGVTQTPKHLITATGQRVTLRCSPRSGDLSVYWYQQSLDQGLQFLIQYYNGEERAKGNILERFSAQQFPDLHSELNLSSLELGDSALYFCASSPRTGELFFGEGSRLTVL.